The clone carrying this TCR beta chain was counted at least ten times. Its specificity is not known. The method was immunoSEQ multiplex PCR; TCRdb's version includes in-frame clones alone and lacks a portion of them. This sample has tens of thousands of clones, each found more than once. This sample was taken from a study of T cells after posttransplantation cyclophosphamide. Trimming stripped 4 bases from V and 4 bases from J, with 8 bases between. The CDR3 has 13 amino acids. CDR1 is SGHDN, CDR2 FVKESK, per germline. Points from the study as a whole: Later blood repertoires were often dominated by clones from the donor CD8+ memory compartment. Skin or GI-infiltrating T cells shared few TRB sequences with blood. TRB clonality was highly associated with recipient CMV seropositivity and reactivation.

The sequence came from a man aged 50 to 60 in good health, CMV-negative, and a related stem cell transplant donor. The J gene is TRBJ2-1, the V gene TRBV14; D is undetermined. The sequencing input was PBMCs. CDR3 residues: CASSPRSYNEQFF. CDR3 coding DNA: TGTGCCAGCAGCCCCCGGTCTTACAATGAGCAGTTCTTC.